This record concerns one T cell receptor beta chain sequence. It has no known antigen specificity. No base-level quality is on record; no much larger clone is a single base apart. These data originate in a study of blood T cell repertoires in COVID-19 (dated by TCRdb to about 2020). At the level of the whole study: Samples from collaborators originated in the United States, Italy and Spain and spanned both the acute and convalescent phases of COVID-19. The material from the prospective study consisted of cDNA or gDNA derived from T cells, B-cell-depleted T cells, or PBMCs. Subjects who had been exposed to COVID-19, were actively infected with it, or had recovered from it provided the deeply sampled blood TCRbeta repertoires that made up the dataset. A freely available public database, intended as a resource for researchers studying the immune response to SARS-CoV-2, is where the repertoires were released. Samples came from the ongoing ImmuneRACE study (first 160 participants) plus 1,254 subjects from 6 global collaborators. A de-identified subject ID, COVID-19 status, age in years and sex were almost always included in the sample metadata. Where HLA class I and class II types were available, the types were taken from metadata supplied by the sample provider, not from assay-based typing.

What the authors observed across the whole study: The amount of clinical and demographic metadata varied by source and participant and was provided uncurated.

The immunoSEQ Assay, a bias-controlled multiplex PCR, was used to amplify TCRbeta CDR3 regions from genomic DNA. From the authors' description of their analysis: The number of nucleated cells in each sample was estimated from the amplification of reference gene primers within the assay. To quantify the absolute abundance of each unique TCRbeta CDR3 rearrangement, sequence reads were collapsed and filtered. For each sample, productive Simpson clonality was calculated as the square root of Simpson's diversity index over productive rearrangements. The source is immuneACCESS, and TCRdb retained only in-frame sequences with V and J called. Part of the clones is not carried over; for the studies checked, unresolved V genes explain less than half of this, and the remainder is unexplained. The DNA was the basis for D and trimming; V, J and clone size are from that table. The sample table contains fewer than 300,000 clones; only one count was recorded for 84% of them. The top ten constitute around 7.8% of the sample.

From the germline V gene, CDR1 is KGHSH and CDR2 is LQKENI. Reading from cysteine to phenylalanine, the CDR3 counts 14 amino acids. Only the CDR3 region is kept as DNA, spanning 42 bases read in frame from base 1. Relative to germline, V is missing 3 bases and J is missing 0 bases, with 1 base of the junction outside any gene match. Whole blood was collected in K2EDTA tubes by collaborating institutions according to the institutions' own protocols. For TCRbeta analysis, collaborators shipped samples as frozen whole blood, isolated PBMCs, or DNA extracted from either of those sample types. This sequence originates from a human donor in a cohort sampled during active COVID-19. The sequenced material came from peripheral blood. The chain uses TRBV18 and TRBJ2-5; TRBD1 agrees with 7 junctional bases. The DNA sequence is given as TGTGCCAGCTCACCCGGACAGGACCAAGAGACCCAGTACTTC. It translates as CASSPGQDQETQYF.